This TCR beta chain was found in a study of shared clonotypes between healthy human individuals. Study-wide results and limits: Memory subsets had estimated richness that was generally smaller than that of naive subsets. In a few donors, around 4.8% of naive CD4 clonotypes appeared in common.

Genomic DNA of every subset was divided equally among multiple immunoSEQ plates. The table came from immunoSEQ multiplex PCR; TCRdb's copy has only in-frame clones and leaves some out. The sample consists of 550,000 to 850,000 clones, 72% of them appearing once. V shed 2 bases and J 3 bases; nucleotides not matched to a gene: 7. The germline V gene has CDR1 SGHAT and CDR2 FQNNGV. The CDR3 contains 17 residues. On this clone itself: Its specificity is unknown.

The source material was memory CD4+ T cells sorted from blood. Subset reported: CD45RA-negative fraction. The sequence came from a woman aged 25 to 39 in good health. This chain links TRBV11-2 with TRBJ2-1, with 10 bases aligning to TRBD2. The CDR3 loop is CASSLNGLAGVYNEQFF. Written as DNA, the CDR3 is TGTGCCAGCAGCTTAAATGGTCTAGCGGGAGTCTACAATGAGCAGTTCTTC.